The following is a TCR beta chain sequence with its context. Only a few counts were recorded for this clone. There is no known antigen for this receptor. There are no base qualities to consult, and no much larger clone falls within one base. This specimen belongs to a study of shared clonotypes between healthy human individuals (dated by TCRdb to about 2020). About the study as a whole: A couple of women and three men aged 18 to 49 years were included in the cohort. Per donor, three plates each were used for CD4 naive and CD4 memory, two for CD8 naive, and one for CD8 memory. To estimate repertoire size and how much clonotype sharing occurs between individuals, the study deeply sequenced the blood TCR repertoires of roughly 5 healthy adults. Libraries were prepared and TCR repertoires were sequenced by different laboratories using diverse techniques, in order to increase sequencing depth and limit assay-specific biases. Each donor's leukapheresis produced roughly between roughly 0.9 and 8.9 billion PBMCs.

Results and caveats for the whole study, not just this receptor: Even with the large sequencing depth, rarefaction of the sorted-subset datasets indicated that sequencing was incomplete. Based on pairwise subsampling, the degree of clonotype sharing among donors was expected to be affected by sequencing depth. Estimated clonotype richness was generally larger for naive than for memory subsets. The small number of donors limited the genetic and exposure-history diversity represented. Compared with non-shared clonotypes, the clonotypes found in all four sorted-subset donors had higher generation probabilities. Sampling was restricted to blood, and TCR repertoires in tissues likely differ from the TCR repertoires found in blood. Sharing across a few donors was observed for about 4.8% of naive CD4, under 4% of naive CD8, roughly 2.4% of memory CD4, and around 0.4% of memory CD8 clonotypes.

There are 15 amino acids in the CDR3, from cysteine to phenylalanine inclusive. Only the CDR3 DNA stays, 45 bases, in frame from base 1. From a lookup of the germline V gene (reference sequence), CDR1 and CDR2 are WNHNN and SYGVQD. Trimmed from V: 4 bases; trimmed from J: 2 bases; junction bases lacking a gene match: 8. TCR CDR3 regions were amplified from genomic DNA by multiplex PCR using the deep immunoSEQ assay. Genomic DNA extracted from each cell subset was distributed evenly over all wells of several immunoSEQ 96-well plates, and each plate served as one replicate. For sorted subsets, around 200 ng genomic DNA, equal to 25,000 to 35,000 T cell genomes, was loaded into each replicate PCR. Purified libraries were quantified with a Qubit 3.0 fluorometer, sized on a Bioanalyzer 2100, and re-quantified with the KAPA Library Quantification kit. A separate single-read 150-cycle Illumina NextSeq 550 flow cell was used to sequence each immunoSEQ 96-well plate. On the study's bioinformatics: The immunoSEQ output contained only junctional sequences without quality scores, so filtering could not match that applied to full-length reads. Sequences were annotated with PyIR, a Python wrapper for IgBLAST v1.9, and V/J genes and CDR3 were assigned using IMGT germline references. Reads were removed for weak V/J assignments (E-value above 1e-6), missing CDR3, stop codons, out-of-frame junctions, or ambiguous translated residues. V3J clonotypes were defined as sequences sharing the same inferred V gene, J gene, and CDR3 amino acid sequence. To compute the percentage overlap between repertoires, the number of shared unique clonotypes was divided by the size of the smaller repertoire. Repertoire richness was assessed with RTK rarefaction, the Chao1 estimator, and Recon v2.1 estimates of unobserved clonotypes. Generation probabilities were computed with OLGA for all TCRbeta clonotypes obtained by the gDNA method from several donors. TCRdb carries this immuneACCESS record with in-frame sequences only. Its versions omit some clonotypes, under half of them owing to an unresolved V gene in the studies checked, with the rest unexplained. V and J calls and clone size are as listed in that table; D and trimming were resolved from the DNA. This sample gives approximately 2.5 million clones in total; around 94% of them show up just once. The top ten hold about 0.13% of the sample.

Healthy HIV-negative adults with no recently reported acute infections or vaccinations were included as donors. Every donor was a Caucasian adult residing in Nashville, Tennessee, USA. CD4+ T cells were enriched by magnetic negative selection, after which naive cells were positively selected on CD45RA and the negative fraction was taken as the memory subset. After blood collection by leukapheresis, PBMCs were isolated using Ficoll-Histopaque density gradient centrifugation and then cryopreserved in the vapor phase of liquid nitrogen. Purity and quantity of every magnetically sorted T cell population were checked by analytical flow cytometry. Genomic DNA was isolated from each sorted fraction and quantified by UV absorbance on a Nanodrop 2000c.

The chain is made from TRBV10-1 and TRBJ2-7, with 7 central nucleotides matching TRBD1. The clonotype was recovered from a man aged 18 to 29 in good health. The specimen sequenced was naive CD4+ T cells sorted from blood. In light of the paper, this sample's cell subset or site label describes: CD45RA+ positively selected. The nucleotides are TGCGCCAGCAGTGGGTACAGGGGACGAACCTACGAGCAGTACTTC. Translated, it reads CASSGYRGRTYEQYF.